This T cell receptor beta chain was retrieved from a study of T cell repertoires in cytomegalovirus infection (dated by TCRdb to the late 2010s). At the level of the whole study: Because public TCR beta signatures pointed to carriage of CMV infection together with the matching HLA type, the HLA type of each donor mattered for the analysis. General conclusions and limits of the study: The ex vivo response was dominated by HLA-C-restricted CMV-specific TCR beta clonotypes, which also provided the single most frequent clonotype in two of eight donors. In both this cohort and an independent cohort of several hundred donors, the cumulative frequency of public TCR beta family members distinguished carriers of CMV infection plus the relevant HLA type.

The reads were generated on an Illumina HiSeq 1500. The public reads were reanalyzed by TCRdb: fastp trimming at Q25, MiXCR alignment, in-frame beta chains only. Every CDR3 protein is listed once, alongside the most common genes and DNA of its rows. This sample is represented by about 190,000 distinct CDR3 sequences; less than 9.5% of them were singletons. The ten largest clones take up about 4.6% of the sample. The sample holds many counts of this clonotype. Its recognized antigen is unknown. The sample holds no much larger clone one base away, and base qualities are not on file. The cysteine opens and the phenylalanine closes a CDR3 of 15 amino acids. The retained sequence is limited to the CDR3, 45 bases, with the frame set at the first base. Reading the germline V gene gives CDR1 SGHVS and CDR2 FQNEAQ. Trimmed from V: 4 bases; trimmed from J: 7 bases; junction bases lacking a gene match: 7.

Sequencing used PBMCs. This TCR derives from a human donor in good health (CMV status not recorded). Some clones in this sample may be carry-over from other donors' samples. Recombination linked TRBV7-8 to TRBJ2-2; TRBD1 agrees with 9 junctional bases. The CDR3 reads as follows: CASSSGTGTLGELFF. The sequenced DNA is TGTGCCAGCAGCTCCGGGACAGGGACTCTCGGGGAGCTGTTTTTT.